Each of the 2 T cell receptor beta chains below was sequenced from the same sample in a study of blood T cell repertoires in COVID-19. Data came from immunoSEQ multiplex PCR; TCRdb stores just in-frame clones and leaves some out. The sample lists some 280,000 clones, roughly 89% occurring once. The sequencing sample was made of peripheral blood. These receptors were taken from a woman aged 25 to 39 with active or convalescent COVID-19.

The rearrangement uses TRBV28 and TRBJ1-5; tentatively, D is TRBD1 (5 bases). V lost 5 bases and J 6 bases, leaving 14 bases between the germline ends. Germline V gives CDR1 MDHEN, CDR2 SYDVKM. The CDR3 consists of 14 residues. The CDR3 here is CASSLRATSQPQHF. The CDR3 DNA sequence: TGTGCCAGCAGTCTCAGGGCCACAAGTCAGCCCCAGCATTTT.

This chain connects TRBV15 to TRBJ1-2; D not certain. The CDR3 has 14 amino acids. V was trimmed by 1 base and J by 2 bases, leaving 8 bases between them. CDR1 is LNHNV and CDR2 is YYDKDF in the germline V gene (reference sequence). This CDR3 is CATSRGNSNYGYTF. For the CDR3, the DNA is TGTGCCACCAGCAGAGGGAACAGCAACTATGGCTACACCTTC.